These T cell receptor beta chains were read from a single sample in a study of response to subunit inactivated influenza vaccine. TCRdb analysed the RT-PCR reads with MiXCR anew, one entry per CDR3 protein. The repertoire consists of some 570,000 distinct CDR3 sequences, with roughly 10% occurring once and the leading ten covering about 11%. These data were also filed under a second study, of T cells expressing NK-cell markers.

Sequencing was performed on PBMCs from blood, taken on the day of vaccination. The origin of the receptors is a man in his fifties or sixties who received an inactivated influenza vaccine. Both conserved end residues are part of each CDR3. Each record gives: D gene, clone size, V gene, J gene, CDR3 DNA, CDR3 protein. The D gene is left open where the match is weak. The size field is filled for only some rows; it gives once, few, many or a size class.

>TRBD1|many|TRBV4-2|TRBJ1-1
TGTGCCAGCAGCCAAGAGAGGACAGACAGGGTTCAGATAAACACTGAAGCTTTCTTT
CASSQERTDRVQINTEAFF
>TRBD2|NA|TRBV7-2|TRBJ2-7
TGTGCCAGTAGCTCAGCTTTAGCGGGAGGTAAACGTCCCTACGAGCAGTACTTC
CASSSALAGGKRPYEQYF
>NA|many|TRBV6-2/TRBV6-3|TRBJ1-2
TGTGCCAGCACTAAAGGACGGACTAACTATGGCTACACCTTC
CASTKGRTNYGYTF
>TRBD2|NA|TRBV20-1|TRBJ2-7
TGCAGTGCTAGAGATGGTCGAGGGACTAGCGTTTACGAGCAGTACTTC
CSARDGRGTSVYEQYF
>TRBD1|NA|TRBV4-3|TRBJ1-2
TGCGCCAGCAGCCAAGATCTAGCAGGGGGCAATGGCTACACCTTC
CASSQDLAGGNGYTF
>NA|NA|TRBV9|TRBJ2-3
TGTGCCAGCAGCGTCCAGGCAACAGATACGCAGTATTTT
CASSVQATDTQYF
>NA|few|TRBV14|TRBJ2-7
TGTGCCAGCAGCCAAGGGTGGGCCGGGTTTGGCGAGCAGTACTTC
CASSQGWAGFGEQYF
>TRBD2|few|TRBV12-3/TRBV12-4|TRBJ2-2
TGTGCCAGCAGTTTAAAGTCGGGGGGGGCGGGCACCGGGGAGCTGTTTTTT
CASSLKSGGAGTGELFF
>TRBD1|NA|TRBV20-1|TRBJ2-5
TGCAGTGCTAGAGCAGGGGGCCTGCAAGAGACCCAGTACTTC
CSARAGGLQETQYF
>NA|few|TRBV7-6|TRBJ2-3
TGTGCCAGCAGCACACGTATCGCAGATACGCAGTATTTT
CASSTRIADTQYF
>NA|NA|TRBV28|TRBJ1-5
TGTGCCAGCAGTTTCGACAGCCAACTGCATTTT
CASSFDSQLHF
>NA|NA|TRBV9|TRBJ2-2
TGTGCCAGCAGCGACCGACTAGCGAACACCGGGGAGCTGTTTTTT
CASSDRLANTGELFF
>NA|many|TRBV2|TRBJ2-1
TGTGCCAGTGGAACGGCGTGGGCCAGTTATTACAATGAGCAGTTCTTC
CASGTAWASYYNEQFF
>NA|NA|TRBV7-6|TRBJ2-2
TGTGCCAGCAATAGCCTTCTAGCATCCGGGGAGCTGTTTTTT
CASNSLLASGELFF
>TRBD2|NA|TRBV24-1|TRBJ2-1
TGTGCCACCAGTGAACCCGGGACTAGCGGATACAATGAGCAGTTCTTC
CATSEPGTSGYNEQFF
>TRBD1|NA|TRBV24-1|TRBJ2-1
TGTGCCACCAGTGATTTATCCGGGACAGGGGGAGGGAGGCAGTTCTTC
CATSDLSGTGGGRQFF
>NA|NA|TRBV4-2|TRBJ2-2
TGTGCCAGCAGCCCCGACACCTTGACAGAACACCTTGGGGAGCTGTTTTTT
CASSPDTLTEHLGELFF
>NA|few|TRBV15|TRBJ2-3
TGTGCCACCAGCCAAGACTTGGGATATACGCAGTATTTT
CATSQDLGYTQYF
>NA|few|TRBV27|TRBJ2-7
TGTGCCAGCATGAGACAGGCGAGCTCCTACGAGCAGTACTTC
CASMRQASSYEQYF
>NA|few|TRBV5-1|TRBJ2-3
TGCGCCAGCAGCTTGGTTAGCGCGAGAGATACGCAGTATTTT
CASSLVSARDTQYF
>NA|NA|TRBV28|TRBJ2-7
TGTGCCAGCAGTTTCCGGCCGGCTGGACGGCTAGTGGAGCAGTACTTC
CASSFRPAGRLVEQYF
>TRBD1|NA|TRBV5-1|TRBJ1-6
TGCGCCAGCAGCATGAATATAGGGGGCCAATCACCCCTCCACTTT
CASSMNIGGQSPLHF
>NA|few|TRBV2|TRBJ2-2
TGTGCCAGCAGTGAAAGGGGGGCGCGCAACACCGGGGAGCTGTTTTTT
CASSERGARNTGELFF